The source of this T cell receptor beta chain is a study of cytomegalovirus exposure and HLA in healthy donors. Study at large: HLA-typed donors were the source of 90 million or so unique TCRs, which an early data release held.

The J segment lost 7 bases and the V segment lost 5 bases, leaving 10 bases of the junction unmatched. Germline V gene lookup returns CDR1 MNHEY and CDR2 SMNVEV (reference sequence). The CDR3 extends over 15 amino acids. PCR used 60 Vbeta primers and 13 Jbeta primers. Assay used: immunoSEQ multiplex PCR; TCRdb lists only in-frame clones, some missing. Here the sample spans 90,000 to 100,000 clones, 60% to 80% being singletons. The sequence came from a female donor in good health and CMV-seronegative. The V and J genes are TRBV27 and TRBJ1-4; TRBD1 matches at 7 bases. The specimen was PBMCs. This chain's CDR3 is CASSAETGWGEKLFF. Here the CDR3 DNA reads TGTGCCAGCAGTGCAGAGACAGGGTGGGGTGAAAAACTGTTTTTT.